The 6 T cell receptor beta chains listed next were all sequenced from one sample in a study of cytomegalovirus exposure and HLA in healthy donors. It was with 60 Vbeta and 13 Jbeta primers that the PCR ran. Method: immunoSEQ multiplex PCR; TCRdb's copy keeps in-frame clones and lacks some. Here the sample spans about 240,000 clones, approximately 80% being singletons. The sample consisted of PBMCs. The origin of the receptors is a woman in her fifties or sixties in good health and CMV-seropositive.

The J gene is TRBJ2-1, the V gene TRBV6-5, with TRBD1 matching over 7 bases. V gave up 0 bases and J gave up 7 bases; unmatched junction bases: 9. Germline loops: CDR1 MNHEY, CDR2 SVGAGI. This CDR3 spans 16 amino acids. In nucleotides, the CDR3 is TGTGCCAGCAGTTACTCCGGGACAGTGTTTCAAAATGAGCAGTTCTTC. Residues: CASSYSGTVFQNEQFF.

This chain connects TRBV6-5 to TRBJ1-1, with 10 bases lining up with TRBD1. V lost 0 bases and J lost 3; bases outside the gene matches: 4. CDR3 length equals 16 residues. Per the germline V gene, CDR1 is MNHEY and CDR2 is SVGAGI. The CDR3 DNA follows: TGTGCCAGCAGTTACTCGGGGACAGGGGATGACACTGAAGCTTTCTTT. Its protein product is CASSYSGTGDDTEAFF.

The V gene is TRBV7-3, the J gene TRBJ2-1; 12 bases agree with TRBD2. CDR1 is SGHTA, CDR2 FQGTGA, per germline. The CDR3 consists of 15 residues. The ends lost 5 bases at V and 8 bases at J; junction bases unmatched: 7. The CDR3 DNA reads TGTGCCAGCAGCCCGGGACTAGCGGGCTTCGATGAGCAGTTCTTC. Translated, it gives CASSPGLAGFDEQFF.

The genes are TRBV6-5 and TRBJ2-1, with 8 bases identical to TRBD2. This CDR3 is 13 amino acids long. Germline V gives CDR1 MNHEY, CDR2 SVGAGI. V lost 8 bases, J lost 9 bases, and 9 bases stayed unmatched. The CDR3 sequence is CASRPAGEGEQFF. The DNA for the CDR3 is TGTGCCAGCCGGCCAGCGGGAGAGGGTGAGCAGTTCTTC.

The chain carries TRBV5-1 and TRBJ2-1, with 8 bases identical to TRBD2. V was clipped by 4 bases and J by 10 bases; unmatched bases: 19. This CDR3 region has 17 residues. Germline CDR1 SGHRS, CDR2 YFSETQ. The CDR3 DNA follows: TGCGCCAGCAGCCCGGGGAGACGGACTAGCAGGGATGAGGAGCAGTTCTTC. This translates into CASSPGRRTSRDEEQFF.

This chain joins TRBV7-2 and TRBJ1-2, with D possibly TRBD1 on 5 matching bases. The CDR3 runs to 13 residues. Germline V gene data show CDR1 as SGHTA and CDR2 as FQGNSA. V lost 5 bases to trimming and J lost 8 bases, with 15 bases between them. The CDR3 is CASSTAGLRGYTF. CDR3 sequence (DNA): TGTGCCAGCAGCACAGCAGGGTTACGAGGCTACACCTTC.